The clone carrying this TCR beta chain appeared a few times. HTBI primers from iRepertoire and Arm-PCR of CDR3 regions yielded the TCR beta libraries. TCRdb processed the multiplex PCR reads anew with MiXCR; each CDR3 protein has one entry. This repertoire shows around 500,000 distinct CDR3 sequences, 13% found once; its top ten account for roughly 10%. V shed 5 bases and J 4 bases; nucleotides not matched to a gene: 7. The germline V gene has CDR1 SEHNR and CDR2 FQNEAQ (reference sequence). The length of the CDR3 is 14 residues. The sample is drawn from a study of regulatory T cells in long-lasting Graves disease. The wider study: Newly diagnosed Graves' patients had under 3 months of antithyroid drugs.

The sample's time point: newly diagnosed GD, antithyroid drugs for less than 3 months. Construction of the TCR library relied on RNA isolated from PBMCs. These data also formed part of another study, on T cells in Graves' hyperthyroidism and ophthalmopathy. This second study notes: The TCR CDR3 first-round RT-PCR relied on the HTBI primer set.

This sequence joins TRBV7-9 and TRBJ1-1, with 7 bases lining up with TRBD1. The TCR was taken from a man aged 30 to 45 with Graves disease. Specimen: peripheral blood mononuclear cells (PBMCs), collected at new diagnosis, from a patient treated with antithyroid drugs. The chain's CDR3 is CASSGWTGGTEAFF. CDR3 nucleotides: TGTGCCAGCAGCGGGTGGACAGGCGGCACTGAAGCTTTCTTT.